What follows are 6 T cell receptor beta chains derived from one specimen sequenced in a study of T cells in Graves' hyperthyroidism and ophthalmopathy. The source material, RNA transcripts, was used to amplify TCR beta CDR3 regions. HTBI primers were used for first-round RT-PCR of the TCR CDR3. One entry per CDR3 protein, called by TCRdb with MiXCR from the multiplex PCR reads. Of 500,000 to 600,000 distinct CDR3 sequences detected, 16% appear once; the ten largest clones hold 15% to 20%. The sequenced sample consisted of blood. Receptors originate from a young woman with Graves' hyperthyroidism.

This clonotype has ten or more counts. V is TRBV7-8 and J is TRBJ1-6; D possibly corresponds to TRBD1 (5 bases). The V gene lost 3 bases and the J gene lost 5 bases, with 5 bases spanning the gap. The CDR3 has 13 amino acids. Germline V CDR1 and CDR2: SGHVS, FQNEAQ. CDR3 sequence (DNA): TGTGCCAGCAGCTTGACAGATAATTCACCCCTCCACTTT. Translated: CASSLTDNSPLHF.

This clonotype showed up many times. The chain is built from TRBV28 and TRBJ2-4; D remains ambiguous. Trimming stripped 3 bases from V and 0 bases from J, with 12 bases between. Germline V gene lookup returns CDR1 MDHEN and CDR2 SYDVKM. CDR3 length: 16 amino acids. The CDR3 sequence is CASSLDPNRAKNIQYF. The DNA of the CDR3 is TGTGCCAGCAGTTTGGATCCGAACAGAGCCAAAAACATTCAGTACTTC. The full variable domain, its missing parts supplied by reference TRBV28 and TRBJ2-4, is DVKVTQSSRYLVKRTGEKVFLECVQDMDHENMFWYRQDPGLGLRLIYFSYDVKMKEKGDIPEGYSVSREKKERFSLILESASTNQTSMYLCASSLDPNRAKNIQYFGAGTRLSVL.

There are many counts of this clonotype. The rearrangement uses TRBV28 and TRBJ2-3; possibly TRBD1 for D (5 bases). Per germline, CDR1 MDHEN and CDR2 SYDVKM. The CDR3 is 12 amino acids. V was cut by 5 bases and J by 6 bases, with 9 bases left in between. The CDR3 sequence is CASSPGADTQYF. CDR3 in DNA: TGTGCCAGCAGTCCTGGGGCCGATACGCAGTATTTT.

CDR3 region: CASSPLSSSGNEQFF. In DNA form, the CDR3 reads TGTGCCAGCAGCCCGCTTTCCTCCTCGGGGAATGAGCAGTTCTTC. The V and J genes are TRBV7-9 and TRBJ2-1; D is possibly TRBD2 (5 bases). The CDR3 spans 15 residues. The V end was cut by 5 bases, the J end by 7 bases, with 18 bases between. Germline V lookup: CDR1 SEHNR, CDR2 FQNEAQ (reference sequence).

Ten or more counts support this clonotype. V is TRBV5-5 and J is TRBJ2-3; D is perhaps TRBD1 (6 bases). Per germline, CDR1 SGHKS and CDR2 YYEKEE (reference sequence). Trimming took 4 bases from V and 0 from J, leaving 12 bases between them. This CDR3 is 15 amino acids long. CDR3 residues: CASSRDTGSTDTQYF. DNA for the CDR3: TGTGCCAGCAGCCGGGACACGGGCAGCACAGATACGCAGTATTTT.

This clonotype was counted ten times or more. CDR3 coding DNA: TGTGCCAGCAGCCCTATAGCGGGGGGTAGGAAGGAGACCCAGTACTTC. This codes for CASSPIAGGRKETQYF. The chain couples TRBV7-8 to TRBJ2-5; 10 positions agree with TRBD2. The CDR3 is 16 residues long. The germline V gene encodes CDR1 SGHVS and CDR2 FQNEAQ. The V gene end was trimmed by 5 bases and the J gene end by 5 bases; junction bases not matched to a gene: 11.